These 29 T cell receptor beta chains were sequenced from one sample in a study of cytomegalovirus exposure and HLA in healthy donors. Primers: 60 Vbeta forward and 13 Jbeta reverse. Some clones are missing from TCRdb's copy, which holds only in-frame ones; the method was immunoSEQ multiplex PCR. The sample lists 35,000 to 40,000 clones; 66% were seen once. The specimen was PBMCs. All receptors come from a man aged 50 to 59 in good health and CMV-seropositive.

This rearrangement joins TRBV7-3 to TRBJ1-4; D uncertain. CDR3 length equals 14 residues. Trimming shortened V by 2 bases and J by 4 bases, and 8 bases separated the two germline ends. Germline V gene data show CDR1 as SGHTA and CDR2 as FQGTGA. CDR3 protein: CASSLEVLNEKLFF. The CDR3 nucleotides read TGTGCCAGCAGCTTAGAGGTTCTTAATGAAAAACTGTTTTTT. The full variable domain, completed using reference TRBV7-3 and TRBJ1-4, is GAGVSQTPSNKVTEKGKYVELRCDPISGHTALYWYRQSLGQGPEFLIYFQGTGAADDSGLPNDRFFAVRPEGSVSTLKIQRTERGDSAVYLCASSLEVLNEKLFFGSGTQLSVL.

The genes are TRBV10-2 and TRBJ2-5; D unresolved. Germline V gene data show CDR1 as WSHSY and CDR2 as SAAADI. The CDR3 extends over 14 amino acids. Trimming shortened V by 0 bases and J by 2 bases, and 7 bases separated the two germline ends. The CDR3 DNA follows: TGCGCCAGCAGTGAGTCGCTACAGCAAGAGACCCAGTACTTC. This encodes CASSESLQQETQYF.

The chain is built from TRBV10-3 and TRBJ2-1, with 10 bases that match TRBD2. CDR1 and CDR2 from the germline V gene are ENHRY and SYGVKD. The CDR3 runs 14 residues. J lost 8 bases, V lost 10 bases, and 11 bases had no gene match. CDR3 nucleotide sequence: TGTGCCACCGCTAGCGGGGGAACTAAGTATGAGCAGTTCTTC. This encodes CATASGGTKYEQFF.

The CDR3: CSARGSYEQYF. CDR3 nucleotide sequence: TGCAGTGCTAGAGGGAGCTACGAGCAGTACTTC. The J gene is TRBJ2-7, the V gene TRBV20-1; no firm D call. Germline CDR1 DFQATT, CDR2 SNEGSKA (reference sequence). The CDR3 runs 11 residues. Trimming left V 1 base short and J 3 bases short, with 4 bases between.

V is TRBV2 and J is TRBJ1-1, with TRBD1 as a possible D gene (5 bases). The CDR3 has 14 residues. Looked up from germline, CDR1 is SNHLY and CDR2 is FYNNEI. Trimming left V 4 bases short and J 4 bases short, with 13 bases between. DNA of the CDR3: TGTGCCAGCAGTGCCCAGGGAGGGACCACTGAAGCTTTCTTT. This sequence encodes CASSAQGGTTEAFF.

The J gene is TRBJ2-5, the V gene TRBV20-1; D may be TRBD1 (6 bases). Germline values: CDR1 DFQATT, CDR2 SNEGSKA (reference sequence). The CDR3 sequence is 11 residues long. V lost 6 bases and J 4 bases, leaving 9 bases between the germline ends. CDR3 bases: TGCAGTGCCGCCAGGGGAGAGACCCAGTACTTC. It encodes CSAARGETQYF.

This rearrangement joins TRBV7-2 to TRBJ2-5; perhaps TRBD1 as D (6 bases). Germline-derived CDR1 and CDR2 are SGHTA and FQGNSA. Trimming shortened V by 0 bases and J by 4 bases, and 9 bases separated the two germline ends. There are 14 residues in the CDR3. CDR3 DNA sequence: TGTGCCAGCAGCTTAGCGGCCAGGGGAGAGACCCAGTACTTC. Translated: CASSLAARGETQYF.

The rearrangement uses TRBV6-6 and TRBJ2-7, with 10 bases fitting TRBD1. The CDR3 is 15 amino acids. The J segment lost 7 bases and the V segment lost 6 bases, leaving 12 bases of the junction unmatched. CDR1 and CDR2 from the germline V gene are MNHNY and SVGAGI (reference sequence). The CDR3 region is CASRRPGQGGGEQYF. The CDR3 coding sequence is TGTGCCAGCAGACGCCCCGGACAGGGGGGTGGGGAGCAGTACTTC.

Comments on this clone: Other DNA sequences in the sample encode the same CDR3. The V call is TRBV6-5, the J call TRBJ1-5; possible D gene TRBD1, 6 bases. The CDR3 sequence is 15 residues long. CDR1 is MNHEY, CDR2 SVGAGI, per germline. Between the trimmed V and J ends, which lost 5 bases and 7 bases, there was a span of 18 bases. The CDR3 sequence: CASSTTGILDQPQHF. In DNA form, the CDR3 reads TGTGCCAGCAGTACCACAGGGATTTTAGACCAGCCCCAGCATTTT.

The V gene is TRBV18, the J gene TRBJ1-2; D may be TRBD1 (5 bases). The germline V gene has CDR1 KGHSH and CDR2 LQKENI. V was clipped by 3 bases and J by 1 base, with 9 bases between them. The length of the CDR3 is 14 residues. CDR3 protein: CASSPPGGNYGYTF. In DNA, the CDR3 is TGTGCCAGCTCACCTCCCGGGGGTAACTATGGCTACACCTTC.

V is TRBV19 and J is TRBJ1-2, with D possibly being TRBD1 (5 bases). V was shortened by 6 bases and J by 6 bases, with 14 bases between the two germline ends. CDR3 length equals 13 residues. CDR1 LNHDA and CDR2 SQIVND come from the germline V gene (reference sequence). CDR3 nucleotide sequence: TGTGCCAGTAGCTATCAGGGCTTGAATGGCTACACCTTC. Amino acids: CASSYQGLNGYTF. Full variable domain (rest looked up from reference TRBV19 and TRBJ1-2): DGGITQSPKYLFRKEGQNVTLSCEQNLNHDAMYWYRQDPGQGLRLIYYSQIVNDFQKGDIAEGYSVSREKKESFPLTVTSAQKNPTAFYLCASSYQGLNGYTFGSGTRLTVV.

V is TRBV6-4 and J is TRBJ2-2, with 7 nucleotides matching TRBD1. CDR1 is MRHNA, CDR2 SNTAGT, per germline. The CDR3 length is 16 residues. V trimming: 7 bases; J trimming: 5 bases; junction bases outside the gene matches: 13. The CDR3 DNA reads TGTGCCAGCAAGGAGGAAGGGGGCATTGCTACCGGGGAGCTGTTTTTT. As protein: CASKEEGGIATGELFF.

The chain combines TRBV5-8 with TRBJ1-5, with 7 bases that match TRBD1. Trimming took 7 bases from V and 4 from J; bases not matched to a gene: 5. The CDR3 length is 13 residues. Per germline, CDR1 SGHTS and CDR2 YDEGEE. The DNA for the CDR3 is TGTGCCAGCCGCCCAGGGGGAAATCAGCCCCAGCATTTT. Its protein product is CASRPGGNQPQHF.

This clone was seen at least ten times. Germline and junction disagree at one end, which may indicate a read error. The CDR3 DNA sequence: TGCGCCAGCAGGCAAGATCCCCAGGGGTGGGGTGAAAAACTGTTTTTT. Residues: CASRQDPQGWGEKLFF. The rearrangement joins TRBV4-3 to TRBJ1-4, with TRBD1 as a possible D gene (6 bases). The CDR3 is 16 amino acids. The V gene's germline CDR1 is LGHNA and CDR2 YSLEER.

The V gene is TRBV7-2, the J gene TRBJ2-7; 9 bases map to TRBD2. CDR3 length: 16 amino acids. Germline values: CDR1 SGHTA, CDR2 FQGNSA. V was clipped by 1 base and J by 3 bases; unmatched bases: 7. In DNA form, the CDR3 reads TGTGCCAGCAGCTTAGGGCGCGGGGGGGCTGGCTACGAGCAGTACTTC. Protein sequence: CASSLGRGGAGYEQYF.

The gene calls are TRBV11-1 and TRBJ2-7; D is ambiguous. The germline gives CDR1 SGHAT, CDR2 FQDESV (reference sequence). The V end lost 5 bases, the J end lost 6 bases, and 14 bases lay between the germline ends. The CDR3 is 13 residues long. The CDR3 sequence is CASSPPPEAEQYF. CDR3 sequence (DNA): TGTGCCAGCAGCCCGCCTCCAGAGGCCGAGCAGTACTTC.

J is TRBJ2-3 and V is TRBV7-2, with D possibly matching TRBD1 (6 bases). CDR1 is SGHTA and CDR2 is FQGNSA in the germline V gene. V lost 1 base and J lost 1, with 12 bases in between. The CDR3 runs to 16 residues. CDR3 bases: TGTGCCAGCAGCTTAGTCTCCGCAGGGGGCACAGATACGCAGTATTTT. Protein product: CASSLVSAGGTDTQYF.

The chain links TRBV9 to TRBJ1-5, with D perhaps TRBD1 (5 bases). CDR1 is SGDLS and CDR2 is YYNGEE in the germline V gene. Between the trimmed V and J ends, which lost 4 bases and 3 bases, there was a span of 8 bases. This CDR3 region has 13 residues. The CDR3 coding sequence is TGTGCCAGCAGCAAAGGGGTCAATCAGCCCCAGCATTTT. As protein: CASSKGVNQPQHF.

A few counts support this clone. V gene TRBV2 combines with J gene TRBJ1-4, with unresolved D. This CDR3 has 14 residues. V dropped 8 bases and J dropped 0 bases, with 10 bases sitting between them. CDR1 is SNHLY, CDR2 FYNNEI, per germline. The CDR3 region is CASGRSATNEKLFF. CDR3 DNA sequence: TGTGCCAGCGGCCGATCCGCAACTAATGAAAAACTGTTTTTT. The full variable domain, its missing parts supplied by reference TRBV2 and TRBJ1-4, is EPEVTQTPSHQVTQMGQEVILRCVPISNHLYFYWYRQILGQKVEFLVSFYNNEISEKSEIFDDQFSVERPDGSNFTLKIRSTKLEDSAMYFCASGRSATNEKLFFGSGTQLSVL.

The chain recombines TRBV7-2 with TRBJ1-5; no clear D. The CDR3 is made up of 13 amino acids. The germline CDR1 and CDR2 sequences are SGHTA and FQGNSA. V was shortened by 2 bases and J by 5 bases, with 7 bases between the two germline ends. Here the CDR3 DNA reads TGTGCCAGCAGCTTACAGTTGGATCAGCCCCAGCATTTT. Translated, it gives CASSLQLDQPQHF.

This chain connects TRBV7-2 to TRBJ2-5, with 8 bases lining up with TRBD2. The CDR3 consists of 15 residues. Germline-derived CDR1 and CDR2 are SGHTA and FQGNSA. Unmatched junction bases numbered 4, after V lost 2 bases and J lost 2 bases. The CDR3 DNA reads TGTGCCAGCAGCTTACAATCGGGGGGGCAAGAGACCCAGTACTTC. It is translated as CASSLQSGGQETQYF.

This chain uses TRBV7-6 with TRBJ2-3; D may be TRBD2 (6 bases). Deletions cut 3 bases from V and 3 bases from J, with 10 bases between. Germline assignment: CDR1 SGHVS and CDR2 FNYEAQ. The CDR3 totals 14 residues. The CDR3 is CASSLTRETDTQYF. The CDR3, as DNA: TGTGCCAGCAGCTTGACTAGGGAAACAGATACGCAGTATTTT.

The chain has TRBV7-2 and TRBJ2-5; 10 positions match TRBD1. CDR1 SGHTA and CDR2 FQGNSA come from the germline V gene. J lost 5 bases, V lost 4 bases, and 4 bases had no gene match. The CDR3 is 14 residues long. The CDR3 loop is CASSSGTGVETQYF. In nucleotides, the CDR3 is TGTGCCAGCAGCTCCGGGACAGGGGTGGAGACCCAGTACTTC.

This chain joins TRBV10-3 and TRBJ1-1; D gene unclear. There are 15 residues in the CDR3. V lost 0 bases and J lost 5, with 13 bases in between. CDR1 ENHRY and CDR2 SYGVKD come from the germline V gene. For the CDR3, the DNA is TGTGCCATCAGTGAGTCGATGGGCAGCGGGACTGAAGCTTTCTTT. It translates to CAISESMGSGTEAFF.

This clone was recorded only once. V gene TRBV5-1 combines with J gene TRBJ2-7; D perhaps matches TRBD1 (6 bases). Germline assignment: CDR1 SGHRS and CDR2 YFSETQ. The V gene lost 4 bases and the J gene lost 3 bases, with 14 bases spanning the gap. The CDR3 is 14 residues long. The CDR3 protein is CASSPGPGDYEQYF. CDR3 nucleotide sequence: TGCGCCAGCAGCCCGGGCCCAGGGGACTACGAGCAGTACTTC.

A note on this clone: A junction end diverges from the germline sequence, so it may reflect a read error. The chain has TRBV14 and TRBJ2-4; the match to TRBD2 covers 9 bases. CDR1 is SGHDN and CDR2 is FVKESK in the germline V gene. This CDR3 has 16 residues. The CDR3, as DNA: TGTGCCAGCAGCGAAGAAGCGGGGGGAGCCAAAAACATTCAGTACTTC. This gives the protein CASSEEAGGAKNIQYF.

Only a few counts were recorded for this clone. The genes are TRBV6-4 and TRBJ2-3; 10 bases map to TRBD2. Unmatched junction bases numbered 0, after V lost 5 bases and J lost 1 base. Per the germline V gene, CDR1 is MRHNA and CDR2 is SNTAGT. This CDR3 comprises 14 residues. CDR3 residues: CASSTSGGTDTQYF. The CDR3 nucleotides are TGTGCCAGCAGTACTAGCGGGGGCACAGATACGCAGTATTTT.

This clone was observed once. In nucleotides, the CDR3 is TGCGCCAGCAGTCAATCTGGCCCATTCTATGGCTACACCTTC. Translation gives CASSQSGPFYGYTF. The chain combines TRBV23-1 with TRBJ1-2, with D uncertain. Being an ORF, TRBV23-1 has a function that is uncertain. Between the trimmed V and J ends, which lost 0 bases and 4 bases, there was a span of 9 bases. The CDR3 totals 14 residues.

This chain connects TRBV15 to TRBJ1-5, with 7 bases aligning to TRBD1. CDR3 length: 15 residues. Germline CDR1 reads LNHNV; CDR2 reads YYDKDF (reference sequence). V lost 2 bases and J lost 4; bases outside the gene matches: 5. CDR3 in DNA: TGTGCCACCAGCAGAACCGGGACAGTTAATCAGCCCCAGCATTTT. Its protein product is CATSRTGTVNQPQHF.